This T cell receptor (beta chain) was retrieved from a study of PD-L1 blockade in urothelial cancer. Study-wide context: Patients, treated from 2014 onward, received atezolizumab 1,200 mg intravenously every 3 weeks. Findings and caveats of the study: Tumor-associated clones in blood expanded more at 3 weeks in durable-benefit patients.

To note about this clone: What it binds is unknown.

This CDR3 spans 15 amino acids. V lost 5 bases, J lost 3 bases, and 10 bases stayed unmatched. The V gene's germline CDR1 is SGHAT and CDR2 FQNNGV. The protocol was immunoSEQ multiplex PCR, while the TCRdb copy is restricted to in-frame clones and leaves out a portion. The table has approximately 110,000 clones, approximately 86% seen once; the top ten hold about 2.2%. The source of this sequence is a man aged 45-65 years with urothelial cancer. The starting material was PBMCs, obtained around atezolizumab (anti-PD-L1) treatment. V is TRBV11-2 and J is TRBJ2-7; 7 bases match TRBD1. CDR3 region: CASSPMGQTIYEQYF. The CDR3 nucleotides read TGTGCCAGCAGCCCGATGGGACAGACCATCTACGAGCAGTACTTC.